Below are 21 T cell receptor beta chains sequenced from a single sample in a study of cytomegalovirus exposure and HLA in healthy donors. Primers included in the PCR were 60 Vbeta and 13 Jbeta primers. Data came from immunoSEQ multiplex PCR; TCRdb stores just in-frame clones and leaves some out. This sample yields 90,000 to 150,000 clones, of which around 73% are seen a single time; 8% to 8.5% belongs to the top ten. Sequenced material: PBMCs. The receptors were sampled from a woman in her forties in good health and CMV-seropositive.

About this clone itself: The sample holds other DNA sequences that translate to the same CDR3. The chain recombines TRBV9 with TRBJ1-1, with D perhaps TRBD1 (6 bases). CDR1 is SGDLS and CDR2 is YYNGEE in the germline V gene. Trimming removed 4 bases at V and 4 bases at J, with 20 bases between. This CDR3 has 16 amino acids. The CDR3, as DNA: TGTGCCAGCAGCCCATACTCCAGGGGATATCCCACTGAAGCTTTCTTT. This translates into CASSPYSRGYPTEAFF.

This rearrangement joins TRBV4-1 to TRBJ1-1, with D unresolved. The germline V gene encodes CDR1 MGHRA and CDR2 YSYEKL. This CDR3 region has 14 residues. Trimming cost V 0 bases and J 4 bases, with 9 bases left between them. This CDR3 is CASSQETTGTEAFF. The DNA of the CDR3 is TGCGCCAGCAGCCAAGAAACGACGGGCACTGAAGCTTTCTTT.

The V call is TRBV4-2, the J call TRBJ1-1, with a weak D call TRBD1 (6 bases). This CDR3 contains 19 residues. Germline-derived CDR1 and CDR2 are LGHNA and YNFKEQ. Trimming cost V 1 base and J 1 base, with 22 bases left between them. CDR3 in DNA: TGTGCCAGCAGCCAAGTTACCGGCATGTTCGGCAGGGGGAACACTGAAGCTTTCTTT. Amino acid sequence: CASSQVTGMFGRGNTEAFF.

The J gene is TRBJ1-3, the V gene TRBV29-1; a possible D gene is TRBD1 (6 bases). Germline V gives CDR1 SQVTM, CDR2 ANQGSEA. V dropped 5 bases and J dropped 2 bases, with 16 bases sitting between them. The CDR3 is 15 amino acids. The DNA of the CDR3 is TGCAGCGTTAGAACGGGGGGCGAAACTGGAAACACCATATATTTT. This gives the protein CSVRTGGETGNTIYF. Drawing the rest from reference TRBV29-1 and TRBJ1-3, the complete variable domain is SAVISQKPSRDICQRGTSLTIQCQVDSQVTMMFWYRQQPGQSLTLIATANQGSEATYESGFVIDKFPISRPNLTFSTLTVSNMSPEDSSIYLCSVRTGGETGNTIYFGEGSWLTVV.

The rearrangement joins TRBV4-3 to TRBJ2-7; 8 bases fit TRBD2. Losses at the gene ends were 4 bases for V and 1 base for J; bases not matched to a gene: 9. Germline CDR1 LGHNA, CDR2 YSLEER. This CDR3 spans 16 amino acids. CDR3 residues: CASSRVGTSGSYEQYF. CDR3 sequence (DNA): TGCGCCAGCAGCCGCGTAGGAACTAGCGGATCCTACGAGCAGTACTTC.

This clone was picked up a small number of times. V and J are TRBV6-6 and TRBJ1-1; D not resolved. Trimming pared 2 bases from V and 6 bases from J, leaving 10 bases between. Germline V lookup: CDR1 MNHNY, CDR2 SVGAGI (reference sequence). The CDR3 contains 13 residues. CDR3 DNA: TGTGCCAGCAGTTACGGGCAGGATGCTGAAGCTTTCTTT. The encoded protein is CASSYGQDAEAFF.

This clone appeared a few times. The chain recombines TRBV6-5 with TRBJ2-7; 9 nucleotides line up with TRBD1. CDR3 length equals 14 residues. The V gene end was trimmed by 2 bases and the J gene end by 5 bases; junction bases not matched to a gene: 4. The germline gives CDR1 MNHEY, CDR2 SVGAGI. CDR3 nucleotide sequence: TGTGCCAGCAGTTACCGGACAGGGGTCGACGAGCAGTACTTC. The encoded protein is CASSYRTGVDEQYF.

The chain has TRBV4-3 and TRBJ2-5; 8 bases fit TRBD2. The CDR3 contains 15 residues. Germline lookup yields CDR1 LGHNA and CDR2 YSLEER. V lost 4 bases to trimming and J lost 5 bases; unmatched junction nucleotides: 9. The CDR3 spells CASSPGSRGEETQYF. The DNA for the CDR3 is TGCGCCAGCAGCCCAGGATCGCGGGGGGAGGAGACCCAGTACTTC.

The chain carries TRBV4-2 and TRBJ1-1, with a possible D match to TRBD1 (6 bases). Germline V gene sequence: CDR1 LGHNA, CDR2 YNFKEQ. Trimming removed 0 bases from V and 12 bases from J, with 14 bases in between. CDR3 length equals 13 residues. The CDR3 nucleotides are TGTGCCAGCAGCCAAGACGGTCACAGGGCAACTTTCTTT. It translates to CASSQDGHRATFF.

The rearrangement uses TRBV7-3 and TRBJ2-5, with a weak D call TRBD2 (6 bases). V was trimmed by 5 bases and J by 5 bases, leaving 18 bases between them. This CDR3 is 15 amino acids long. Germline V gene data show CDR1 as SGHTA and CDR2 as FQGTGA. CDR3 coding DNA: TGTGCCAGCAGCCGAGACGGACTACCGCGCGAGACCCAGTACTTC. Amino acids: CASSRDGLPRETQYF.

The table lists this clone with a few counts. Written as DNA, the CDR3 is TGTGCCAGCAGAATGGACAGGCAGGCGAACACTGAAGCTTTCTTT. Its protein is CASRMDRQANTEAFF. The chain carries TRBV2 and TRBJ1-1, with TRBD1 matching 7 bases. The CDR3 is 15 amino acids. With V trimmed by 6 bases and J by 1 base, 8 bases remained unmatched. Germline-derived CDR1 and CDR2 are SNHLY and FYNNEI.

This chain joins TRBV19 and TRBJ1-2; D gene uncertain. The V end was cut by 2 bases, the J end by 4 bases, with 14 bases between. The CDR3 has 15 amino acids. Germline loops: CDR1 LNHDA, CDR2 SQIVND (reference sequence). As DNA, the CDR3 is TGTGCCAGTAGTATAAGCGGCGGCGGGCCCTATGGCTACACCTTC. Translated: CASSISGGGPYGYTF.

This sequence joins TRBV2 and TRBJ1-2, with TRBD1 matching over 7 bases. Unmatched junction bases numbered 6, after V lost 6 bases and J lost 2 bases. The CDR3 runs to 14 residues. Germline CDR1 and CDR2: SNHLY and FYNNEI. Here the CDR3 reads CASRGDSLNYGYTF. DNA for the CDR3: TGTGCCAGCAGGGGGGACAGTCTAAACTATGGCTACACCTTC.

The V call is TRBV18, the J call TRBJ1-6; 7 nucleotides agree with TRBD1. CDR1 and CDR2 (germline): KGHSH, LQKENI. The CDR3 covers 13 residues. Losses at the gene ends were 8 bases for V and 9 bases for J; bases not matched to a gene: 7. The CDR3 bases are TGTGCCAGCCAGATTGACAGGGTTTCACCCCTCCACTTT. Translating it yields CASQIDRVSPLHF.

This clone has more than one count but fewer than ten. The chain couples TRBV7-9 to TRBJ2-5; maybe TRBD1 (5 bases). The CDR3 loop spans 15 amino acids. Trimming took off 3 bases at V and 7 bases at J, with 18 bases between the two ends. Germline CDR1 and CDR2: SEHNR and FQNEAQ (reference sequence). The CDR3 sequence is CASSFQNRPLGTQYF. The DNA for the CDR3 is TGTGCCAGCAGCTTTCAAAACAGGCCCCTCGGGACCCAGTACTTC.

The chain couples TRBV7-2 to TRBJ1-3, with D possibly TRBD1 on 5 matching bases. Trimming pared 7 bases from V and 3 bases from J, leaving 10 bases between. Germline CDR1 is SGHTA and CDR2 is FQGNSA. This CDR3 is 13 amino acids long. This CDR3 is CASTAGFGNTIYF. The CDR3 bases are TGTGCCAGCACCGCAGGGTTTGGAAACACCATATATTTT.

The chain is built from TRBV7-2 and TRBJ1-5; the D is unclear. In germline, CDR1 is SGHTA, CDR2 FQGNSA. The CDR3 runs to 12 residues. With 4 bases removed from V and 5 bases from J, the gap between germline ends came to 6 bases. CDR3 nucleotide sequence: TGTGCCAGCAGCTCCAATCATCAGCCCCAGCATTTT. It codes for CASSSNHQPQHF. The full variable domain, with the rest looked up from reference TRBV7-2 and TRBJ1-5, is GAGVSQSPSNKVTEKGKDVELRCDPISGHTALYWYRQSLGQGLEFLIYFQGNSAPDKSGLPSDRFSAERTGGSVSTLTIQRTQQEDSAVYLCASSSNHQPQHFGDGTRLSIL.

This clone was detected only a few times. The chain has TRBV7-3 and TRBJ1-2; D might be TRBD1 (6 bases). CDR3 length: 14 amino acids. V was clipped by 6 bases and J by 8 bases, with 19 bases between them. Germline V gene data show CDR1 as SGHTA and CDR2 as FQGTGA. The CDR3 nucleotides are TGTGCCAGCAGTCCAGGACAGCCGGCACAAGGCTACACCTTC. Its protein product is CASSPGQPAQGYTF.

CDR3 residues: CASSLLETSVNEQFF. The CDR3 coding sequence is TGCGCCAGCAGCTTGTTGGAGACTAGCGTCAATGAGCAGTTCTTC. The chain recombines TRBV5-1 with TRBJ2-1; TRBD2 matches 8 bases. V gave up 1 base and J gave up 6 bases; unmatched junction bases: 6. Germline CDR1 reads SGHRS; CDR2 reads YFSETQ. The CDR3 is made up of 15 amino acids.

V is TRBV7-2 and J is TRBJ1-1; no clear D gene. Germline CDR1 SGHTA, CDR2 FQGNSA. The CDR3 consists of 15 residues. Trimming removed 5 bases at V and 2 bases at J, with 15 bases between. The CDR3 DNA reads TGTGCCAGCAGCCCTCGGAGGTCGGCTAACACTGAAGCTTTCTTT. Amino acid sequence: CASSPRRSANTEAFF.

DNA for the CDR3: TGTGCCAGCAGCCACAGGGGATACGAGCAGTACTTC. Translated: CASSHRGYEQYF. The chain uses TRBV7-6 and TRBJ2-7; 7 bases fit TRBD1. V shed 5 bases, J shed 4 bases, and the junction held 2 bases outside the gene matches. The CDR3 spans 12 residues. CDR1 and CDR2 (germline): SGHVS, FNYEAQ. The whole variable domain, filled in from reference TRBV7-6 and TRBJ2-7, reads GAGVSQSPRYKVTKRGQDVALRCDPISGHVSLYWYRQALGQGPEFLTYFNYEAQQDKSGLPNDRFSAERPEGSISTLTIQRTEQRDSAMYRCASSHRGYEQYFGPGTRLTVT.